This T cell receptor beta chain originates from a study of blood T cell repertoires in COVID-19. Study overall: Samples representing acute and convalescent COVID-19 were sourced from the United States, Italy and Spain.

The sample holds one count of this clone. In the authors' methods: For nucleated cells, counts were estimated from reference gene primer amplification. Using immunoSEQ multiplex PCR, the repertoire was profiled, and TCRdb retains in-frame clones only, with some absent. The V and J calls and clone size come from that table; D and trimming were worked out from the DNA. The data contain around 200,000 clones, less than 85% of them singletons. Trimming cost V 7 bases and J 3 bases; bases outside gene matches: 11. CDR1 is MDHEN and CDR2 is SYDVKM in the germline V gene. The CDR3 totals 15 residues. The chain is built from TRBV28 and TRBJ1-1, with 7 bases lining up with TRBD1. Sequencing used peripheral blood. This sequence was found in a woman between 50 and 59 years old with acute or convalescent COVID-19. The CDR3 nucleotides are TGTGCCAGCATCTCACCGACAGGGACGGACACTGAAGCTTTCTTT. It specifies CASISPTGTDTEAFF. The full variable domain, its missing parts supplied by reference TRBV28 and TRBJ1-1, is DVKVTQSSRYLVKRTGEKVFLECVQDMDHENMFWYRQDPGLGLRLIYFSYDVKMKEKGDIPEGYSVSREKKERFSLILESASTNQTSMYLCASISPTGTDTEAFFGQGTRLTVV.